This T cell receptor (beta chain) was found in a study of T cell responses to AZD1222 COVID-19 vaccine. This clone was counted once. Its antigen remains unidentified. Produced via immunoSEQ multiplex PCR; TCRdb's table is partial and in-frame only. The profile shows some 140,000 clones, roughly 93% of them singletons. V shed 3 bases and J shed 11 bases, with 13 bases lying between them. Looked up from germline, CDR1 is SEHNR and CDR2 is FQNEAQ (reference sequence). The length of the CDR3 is 12 residues. Second doses at about 4 or about 12 weeks were pooled. Study observations and caveats: Epitopes outside B.1.351 and B.1.1.7 mutated regions reportedly drew nearly half of spike TCRs. Two AZD1222 administrations were followed by greater Spike-specific TCR breadth and depth. Vaccine-associated CD4 TCRs ranged over spike, dominating at 160-218 and 743-854.

Sequencing was performed on peripheral blood, taken 28 days after the second AZD1222 dose. V gene TRBV7-9 combines with J gene TRBJ1-1, with TRBD1 as a possible D gene (6 bases). The sequence was obtained from an adult who received the AZD1222 COVID-19 vaccine. The CDR3 DNA follows: TGTGCCAGCAGCTTCGGCGACAGGACGGCTTTCTTT. This sequence encodes CASSFGDRTAFF.